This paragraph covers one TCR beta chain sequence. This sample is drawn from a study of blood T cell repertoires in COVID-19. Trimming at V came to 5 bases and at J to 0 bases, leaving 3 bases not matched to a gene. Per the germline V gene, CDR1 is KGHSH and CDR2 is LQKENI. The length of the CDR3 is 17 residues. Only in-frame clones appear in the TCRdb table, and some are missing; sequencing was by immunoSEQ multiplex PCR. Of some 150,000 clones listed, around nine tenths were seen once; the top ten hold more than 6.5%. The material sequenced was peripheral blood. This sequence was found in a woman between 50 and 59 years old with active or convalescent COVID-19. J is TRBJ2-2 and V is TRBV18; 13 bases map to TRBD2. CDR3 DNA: TGTGCCAGCTCAGGAGGACTAGCGGGGGCGAACACCGGGGAGCTGTTTTTT. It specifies CASSGGLAGANTGELFF.